A selection of T cell receptor beta chains follows, all from one sample in a study of cytomegalovirus exposure and HLA in healthy donors. Profiled with immunoSEQ multiplex PCR; TCRdb holds only in-frame clones, not every one. The sample comprises under 200,000 clones, around 80% of which are singletons, and 0.69% rests with the top ten. Sequences were obtained from PBMCs. These receptors all stem from a woman in her thirties or forties in good health and CMV-seronegative. CDR3s include the opening cysteine and the closing phenylalanine or tryptophan. D genes are given only for firm matches.

j_gene: TRBJ1-5; d_gene: NA; v_gene: TRBV28; len: 14; CDR3aa: CASTNGGVNQPQHF
j_gene: TRBJ1-2; d_gene: NA; v_gene: TRBV4-2; len: 15; CDR3aa: CASSQEPSGGNGYTF
j_gene: TRBJ1-2; d_gene: NA; v_gene: TRBV5-6; len: 16; CDR3aa: CASSYPHGGQDYGYTF
j_gene: TRBJ2-7; d_gene: NA; v_gene: TRBV5-8; len: 13; CDR3aa: CASSSGPTYEQYF
j_gene: TRBJ1-4; d_gene: NA; v_gene: TRBV15; len: 12; CDR3aa: CATSRVGGKLFF
j_gene: TRBJ1-3; d_gene: TRBD1; v_gene: TRBV5-1; len: 16; CDR3aa: CASSLALGQSVDTIYF
j_gene: TRBJ2-7; d_gene: TRBD2; v_gene: TRBV7-9; len: 14; CDR3aa: CASSLGGGSYEQYF
j_gene: TRBJ1-6; d_gene: TRBD1; v_gene: TRBV10-3; len: 14; CDR3aa: CAISEGQGSSPLHF
j_gene: TRBJ2-2; d_gene: TRBD2; v_gene: TRBV5-1; len: 15; CDR3aa: CASSLAGANTGELFF
j_gene: TRBJ2-5; d_gene: NA; v_gene: TRBV29-1; len: 12; CDR3aa: CSVGTGLVEQYF
j_gene: TRBJ2-1; d_gene: NA; v_gene: TRBV27; len: 13; CDR3aa: CASSSSRPSVRFF
j_gene: TRBJ2-7; d_gene: NA; v_gene: TRBV11-2; len: 12; CDR3aa: CASSPGIYEQYF
j_gene: TRBJ2-3; d_gene: NA; v_gene: TRBV7-9; len: 12; CDR3aa: CASSLALYTQYF
j_gene: TRBJ2-3; d_gene: NA; v_gene: TRBV10-1; len: 13; CDR3aa: CATAGQSGDTQYF
j_gene: TRBJ2-1; d_gene: TRBD2; v_gene: TRBV5-6; len: 15; CDR3aa: CASSLVAGGHNEQFF
j_gene: TRBJ1-1; d_gene: NA; v_gene: TRBV5-4; len: 14; CDR3aa: CASRPMTVNTEAFF
j_gene: TRBJ1-6; d_gene: NA; v_gene: TRBV6-5; len: 13; CDR3aa: CASTEDYNSPLHF
j_gene: TRBJ1-5; d_gene: NA; v_gene: TRBV19; len: 13; CDR3aa: CASSRDTNQPQHF
j_gene: TRBJ2-2; d_gene: TRBD2; v_gene: TRBV2; len: 15; CDR3aa: CASSGAGGPTGELFF
j_gene: TRBJ1-5; d_gene: TRBD1; v_gene: TRBV28; len: 14; CDR3aa: CASQGAGWNQPQHF
j_gene: TRBJ2-3; d_gene: TRBD2; v_gene: TRBV2; len: 13; CDR3aa: CATREGPPDTQYF
j_gene: TRBJ1-2; d_gene: NA; v_gene: TRBV28; len: 15; CDR3aa: CASSLLGRLNYGYTF
j_gene: TRBJ2-1; d_gene: TRBD2; v_gene: TRBV11-3; len: 16; CDR3aa: CASSLISGGSYNEQFF
j_gene: TRBJ2-1; d_gene: NA; v_gene: TRBV13; len: 16; CDR3aa: CASSLKRASSYNEQFF
j_gene: TRBJ1-5; d_gene: TRBD1; v_gene: TRBV7-2; len: 14; CDR3aa: CASSLGGGPDTEHF
j_gene: TRBJ2-3; d_gene: TRBD2; v_gene: TRBV9; len: 16; CDR3aa: CASSVWASGSSDTQYF
j_gene: TRBJ2-1; d_gene: NA; v_gene: TRBV5-4; len: 13; CDR3aa: CATTLSGYNEQFF
j_gene: TRBJ1-1; d_gene: NA; v_gene: TRBV5-1; len: 20; CDR3aa: CASSLAHIGQGRDRDTEAFF
j_gene: TRBJ1-2; d_gene: NA; v_gene: TRBV2; len: 12; CDR3aa: CASSEVLRGYTF
j_gene: TRBJ2-1; d_gene: TRBD1; v_gene: TRBV5-1; len: 15; CDR3aa: CASTTPGQGDNEQFF
j_gene: TRBJ1-4; d_gene: NA; v_gene: TRBV9; len: 15; CDR3aa: CASSVDASEGEKLFF
j_gene: TRBJ2-7; d_gene: TRBD1; v_gene: TRBV5-1; len: 16; CDR3aa: CASSLRDPGQGYEQYF
j_gene: TRBJ2-5; d_gene: NA; v_gene: TRBV6-5; len: 14; CDR3aa: CASSPAGYQETQYF
j_gene: TRBJ1-1; d_gene: NA; v_gene: TRBV29-1; len: 13; CDR3aa: CSVEVGLNTEAFF
j_gene: TRBJ2-7; d_gene: TRBD1; v_gene: TRBV11-2; len: 15; CDR3aa: CASSLEGQGTYEQYF
j_gene: TRBJ1-5; d_gene: TRBD1; v_gene: TRBV5-1; len: 15; CDR3aa: CASSLGQGDNQPQHF
j_gene: TRBJ1-2; d_gene: NA; v_gene: TRBV30; len: 14; CDR3aa: CAWSAQGWGYGYTF
j_gene: TRBJ2-2; d_gene: NA; v_gene: TRBV5-1; len: 14; CDR3aa: CASSGTVNTGELFF
j_gene: TRBJ1-1; d_gene: NA; v_gene: TRBV18; len: 14; CDR3aa: CASSPPRVGTEAFF
j_gene: TRBJ2-3; d_gene: TRBD2; v_gene: TRBV4-1; len: 17; CDR3aa: CASSLGRLAGETDTQYF
j_gene: TRBJ2-1; d_gene: NA; v_gene: TRBV19; len: 14; CDR3aa: CASSIALHRNEQFF
j_gene: TRBJ1-1; d_gene: NA; v_gene: TRBV5-6; len: 12; CDR3aa: CASSLDSIEAFF
j_gene: TRBJ1-2; d_gene: TRBD1; v_gene: TRBV19; len: 17; CDR3aa: CASSTSRTGDFVYGYTF
j_gene: TRBJ2-7; d_gene: NA; v_gene: TRBV7-9; len: 16; CDR3aa: CASSLALWESSYEQYF
j_gene: TRBJ1-4; d_gene: NA; v_gene: TRBV5-4; len: 14; CDR3aa: CASSLGPSGEKLFF
j_gene: TRBJ1-2; d_gene: NA; v_gene: TRBV19; len: 13; CDR3aa: CASSILTGGGYTF
j_gene: TRBJ1-1; d_gene: NA; v_gene: TRBV7-9; len: 14; CDR3aa: CASSLDVRGTEAFF
j_gene: TRBJ2-3; d_gene: NA; v_gene: TRBV30; len: 17; CDR3aa: CAWSVRGAKRSTDTQYF
j_gene: TRBJ1-1; d_gene: TRBD1; v_gene: TRBV18; len: 13; CDR3aa: CASSLGTGSEAFF
j_gene: TRBJ2-7; d_gene: NA; v_gene: TRBV19; len: 13; CDR3aa: CASSIASFGEQYF
j_gene: TRBJ2-2; d_gene: TRBD1; v_gene: TRBV9; len: 15; CDR3aa: CASSVGTGFPGELFF
j_gene: TRBJ1-1; d_gene: TRBD1; v_gene: TRBV7-9; len: 15; CDR3aa: CASSKRTGLNTEAFF
j_gene: TRBJ1-5; d_gene: NA; v_gene: TRBV25-1; len: 13; CDR3aa: CASTSGEPGTQHF
j_gene: TRBJ1-1; d_gene: TRBD1; v_gene: TRBV27; len: 18; CDR3aa: CASRTTGQGEFRDTEAFF
j_gene: TRBJ2-1; d_gene: TRBD2; v_gene: TRBV5-4; len: 19; CDR3aa: CASSRGTSGTTGAYNEQFF
j_gene: TRBJ2-1; d_gene: NA; v_gene: TRBV7-2; len: 13; CDR3aa: CASERAGLGEQFF
j_gene: TRBJ1-3; d_gene: TRBD1; v_gene: TRBV2; len: 15; CDR3aa: CASSNRGSSGNTIYF